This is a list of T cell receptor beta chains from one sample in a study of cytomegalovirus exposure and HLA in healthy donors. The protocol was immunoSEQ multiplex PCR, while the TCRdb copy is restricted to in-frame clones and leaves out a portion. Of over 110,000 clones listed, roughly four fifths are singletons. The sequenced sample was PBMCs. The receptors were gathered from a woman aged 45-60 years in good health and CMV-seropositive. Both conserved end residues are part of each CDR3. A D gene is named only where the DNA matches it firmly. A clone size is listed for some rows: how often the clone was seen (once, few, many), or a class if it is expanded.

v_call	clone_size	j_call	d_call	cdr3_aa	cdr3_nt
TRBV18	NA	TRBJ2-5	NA	CASSPGQQETQYF	TGTGCCAGCTCACCGGGACAACAAGAGACCCAGTACTTC
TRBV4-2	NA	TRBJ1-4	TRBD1	CASSQDLGQARPGEKLFF	TGTGCTAGCAGCCAAGACTTAGGACAGGCACGGCCGGGGGAAAAACTGTTTTTT
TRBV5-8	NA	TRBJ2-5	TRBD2	CASSLAGGQETQYF	TGTGCCAGCAGTTTAGCGGGGGGGCAAGAGACCCAGTACTTC
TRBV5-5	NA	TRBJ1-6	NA	CASSQVHGQPRGYNSPLHF	TGTGCCAGCAGCCAAGTACATGGACAGCCTAGGGGGTATAATTCACCCCTCCACTTT
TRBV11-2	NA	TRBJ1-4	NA	CASSLAWGGTNEKLFF	TGTGCCAGCAGCTTAGCCTGGGGAGGGACTAATGAAAAACTGTTTTTT
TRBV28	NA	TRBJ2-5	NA	CASSFSWTEGETQYF	TGTGCCAGCAGTTTCTCCTGGACAGAGGGTGAGACCCAGTACTTC
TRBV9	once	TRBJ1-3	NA	CASSPSPLGLGGNTIYF	TGTGCCAGCAGCCCCAGCCCCCTAGGCCTAGGAGGAAACACCATATATTTT
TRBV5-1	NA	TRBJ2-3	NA	CASSLDGGSTDTQYF	TGCGCCAGCAGCTTGGACGGCGGGTCGACAGATACGCAGTATTTT
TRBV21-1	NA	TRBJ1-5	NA	CASGRQGLGPQHF	TGTGCCAGCGGGAGACAGGGTCTGGGGCCCCAGCATTTT
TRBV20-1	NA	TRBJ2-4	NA	CSAREVSIQYF	TGCAGTGCGAGGGAGGTTTCCATTCAGTACTTC
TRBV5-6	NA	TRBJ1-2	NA	CASSLNTANYGYTF	TGTGCCAGCAGCTTGAACACCGCTAACTATGGCTACACCTTC
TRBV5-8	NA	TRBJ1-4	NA	CASSLVGVRGDEKLFF	TGTGCCAGCAGCTTGGTAGGAGTCCGGGGGGATGAAAAACTGTTTTTT